This note documents a single T cell receptor (beta chain) sequence. These data belong to a study of blood T cell repertoires in COVID-19. Study at large: From T cells, B-cell-depleted T cells, or PBMCs came the material, which was cDNA or gDNA.

This table comes from immunoSEQ multiplex PCR, and its TCRdb copy is limited to in-frame clones, with some not included. The profile shows around 75,000 clones, roughly 80% of them singletons. The V and J ends lost 5 bases and 3 bases, in that order; junction bases with no gene match: 3. Germline V lookup: CDR1 SGHTA, CDR2 FQGNSA. CDR3 length equals 13 residues. This chain connects TRBV7-2 to TRBJ2-7, with 8 positions matching TRBD1. Source material: peripheral blood. The sequence derives from a man in his fifties with COVID-19, enrolled during active disease. Written as DNA, the CDR3 is TGTGCCAGCAGCCCCAGGGGGCTCTACGAGCAGTACTTC. Its protein product is CASSPRGLYEQYF.